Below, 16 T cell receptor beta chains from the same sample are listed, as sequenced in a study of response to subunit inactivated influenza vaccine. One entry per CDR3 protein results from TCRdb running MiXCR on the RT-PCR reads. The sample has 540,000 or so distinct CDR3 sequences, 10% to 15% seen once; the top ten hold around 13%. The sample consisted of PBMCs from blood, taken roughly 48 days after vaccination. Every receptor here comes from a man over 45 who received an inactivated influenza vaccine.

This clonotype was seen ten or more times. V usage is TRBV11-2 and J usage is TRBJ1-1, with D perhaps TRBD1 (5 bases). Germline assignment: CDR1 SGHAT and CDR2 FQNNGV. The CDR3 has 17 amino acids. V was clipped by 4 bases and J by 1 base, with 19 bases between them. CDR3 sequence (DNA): TGTGCCAGCAGCTCAACAGGAAGTGGGAGAGCGAACACTGAAGCTTTCTTT. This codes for CASSSTGSGRANTEAFF.

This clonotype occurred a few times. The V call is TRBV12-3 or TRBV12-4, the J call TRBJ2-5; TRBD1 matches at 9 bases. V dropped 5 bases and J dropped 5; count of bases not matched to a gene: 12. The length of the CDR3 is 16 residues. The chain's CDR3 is CASSPRQGGRWETQYF. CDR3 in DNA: TGTGCCAGCAGTCCGCGACAGGGGGGCCGCTGGGAGACCCAGTACTTC.

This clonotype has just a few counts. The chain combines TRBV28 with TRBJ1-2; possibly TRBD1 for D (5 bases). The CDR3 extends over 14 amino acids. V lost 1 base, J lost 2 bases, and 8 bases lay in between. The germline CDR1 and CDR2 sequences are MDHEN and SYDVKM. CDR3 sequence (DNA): TGTGCCAGCAGTTTATTCGGGGGGAACTATGGCTACACCTTC. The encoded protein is CASSLFGGNYGYTF.

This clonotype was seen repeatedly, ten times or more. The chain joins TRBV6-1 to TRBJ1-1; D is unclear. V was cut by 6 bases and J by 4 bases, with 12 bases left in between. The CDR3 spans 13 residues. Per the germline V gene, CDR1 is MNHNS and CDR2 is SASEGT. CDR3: CASSHTGSTEAFF. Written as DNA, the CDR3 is TGTGCCAGCAGCCATACGGGCAGCACTGAAGCTTTCTTT.

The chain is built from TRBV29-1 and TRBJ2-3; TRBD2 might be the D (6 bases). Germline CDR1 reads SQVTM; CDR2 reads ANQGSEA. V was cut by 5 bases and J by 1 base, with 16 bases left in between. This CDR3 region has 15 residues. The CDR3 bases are TGCAGCGTTCGTTCGAGCCAGCGGGGCACAGATACGCAGTATTTT. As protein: CSVRSSQRGTDTQYF.

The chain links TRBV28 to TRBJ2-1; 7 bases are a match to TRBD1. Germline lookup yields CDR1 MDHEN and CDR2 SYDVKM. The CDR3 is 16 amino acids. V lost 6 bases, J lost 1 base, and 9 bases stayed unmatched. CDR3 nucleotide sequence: TGTGCCAGCAGGCCCTCACAGGGGCGGTCCTACAATGAGCAGTTCTTC. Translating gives CASRPSQGRSYNEQFF.

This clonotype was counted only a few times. CDR3 in DNA: TGCAGTGCTAGAGAGACTAGCGGGGGGGCCTATGAGCAGTTCTTC. It translates to CSARETSGGAYEQFF. The chain links TRBV20-1 to TRBJ2-1; 14 bases are a match to TRBD2. Germline values: CDR1 DFQATT, CDR2 SNEGSKA (reference sequence). J was trimmed by 8 bases and V by 0 bases; bases with no gene match: 3. This CDR3 comprises 15 residues.

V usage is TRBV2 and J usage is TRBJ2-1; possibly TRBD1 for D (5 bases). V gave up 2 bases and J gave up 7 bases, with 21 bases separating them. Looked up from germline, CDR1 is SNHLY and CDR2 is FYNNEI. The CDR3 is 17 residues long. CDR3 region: CASSESATRTLRNEQFF. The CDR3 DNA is TGTGCCAGCAGTGAATCCGCCACGAGGACATTAAGGAATGAGCAGTTCTTC. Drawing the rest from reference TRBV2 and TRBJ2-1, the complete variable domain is EPEVTQTPSHQVTQMGQEVILRCVPISNHLYFYWYRQILGQKVEFLVSFYNNEISEKSEIFDDQFSVERPDGSNFTLKIRSTKLEDSAMYFCASSESATRTLRNEQFFGPGTRLTVL.

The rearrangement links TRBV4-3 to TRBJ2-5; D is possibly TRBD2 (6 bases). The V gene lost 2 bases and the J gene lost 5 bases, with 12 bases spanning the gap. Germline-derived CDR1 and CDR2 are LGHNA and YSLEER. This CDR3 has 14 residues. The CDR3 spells CASSQRLDPETQYF. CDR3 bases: TGCGCCAGCAGCCAACGACTAGATCCGGAGACCCAGTACTTC.

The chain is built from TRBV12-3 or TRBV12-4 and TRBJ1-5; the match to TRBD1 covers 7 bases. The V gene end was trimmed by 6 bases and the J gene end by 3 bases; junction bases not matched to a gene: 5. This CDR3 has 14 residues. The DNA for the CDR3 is TGTGCCAGCAGCGAGACAGGGCCCAATCAGCCCCAGCATTTT. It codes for CASSETGPNQPQHF.

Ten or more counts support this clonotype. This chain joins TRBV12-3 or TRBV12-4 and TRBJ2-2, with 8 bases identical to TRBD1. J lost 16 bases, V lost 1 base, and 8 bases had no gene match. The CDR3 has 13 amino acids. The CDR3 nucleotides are TGTGCCAGCAGTTTAGGTGACAGGGGAGTTCGGTTTTTT. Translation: CASSLGDRGVRFF.

The CDR3 protein is CASSSAGTAGNTIYF. The CDR3 DNA sequence: TGCGCCAGCAGCTCCGCCGGGACCGCAGGAAACACCATATATTTT. The V call is TRBV5-1, the J call TRBJ1-3, with a possible D match to TRBD1 (5 bases). Deletions cut 3 bases from V and 4 bases from J, with 14 bases between. CDR3 length: 15 amino acids. Germline CDR1 is SGHRS and CDR2 is YFSETQ. The full variable domain, completed using reference TRBV5-1 and TRBJ1-3, is KAGVTQTPRYLIKTRGQQVTLSCSPISGHRSVSWYQQTPGQGLQFLFEYFSETQRNKGNFPGRFSGRQFSNSRSEMNVSTLELGDSALYLCASSSAGTAGNTIYFGEGSWLTVV.

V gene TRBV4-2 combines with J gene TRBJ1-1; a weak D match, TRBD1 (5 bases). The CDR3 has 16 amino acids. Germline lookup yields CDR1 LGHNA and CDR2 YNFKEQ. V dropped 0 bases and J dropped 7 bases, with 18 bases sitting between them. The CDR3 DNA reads TGTGCCAGCAGCCAAGATCTCCGCGCAGGGCCCAGTGAAGCTTTCTTT. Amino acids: CASSQDLRAGPSEAFF.

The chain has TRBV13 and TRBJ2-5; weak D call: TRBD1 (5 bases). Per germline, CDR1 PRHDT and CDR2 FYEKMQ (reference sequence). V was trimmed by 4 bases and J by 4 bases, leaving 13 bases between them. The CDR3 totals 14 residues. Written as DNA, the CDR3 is TGTGCCAGCAGCTCCCGGCAGGGAAGAGAGACCCAGTACTTC. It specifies CASSSRQGRETQYF.

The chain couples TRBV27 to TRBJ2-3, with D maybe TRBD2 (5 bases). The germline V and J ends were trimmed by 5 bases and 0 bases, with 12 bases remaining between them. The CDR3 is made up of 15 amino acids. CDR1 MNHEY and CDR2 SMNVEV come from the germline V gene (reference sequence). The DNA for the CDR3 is TGTGCCAGCAGTCCGAGGGTCTTGAGCACAGATACGCAGTATTTT. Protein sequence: CASSPRVLSTDTQYF.

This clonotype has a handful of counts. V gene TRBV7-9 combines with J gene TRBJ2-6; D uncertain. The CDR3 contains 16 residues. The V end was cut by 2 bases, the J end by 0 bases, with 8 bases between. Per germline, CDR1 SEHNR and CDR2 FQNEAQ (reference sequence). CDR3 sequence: CASSLKPVSGANVLTF. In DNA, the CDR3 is TGTGCCAGCAGCTTAAAACCGGTCTCTGGGGCCAACGTCCTGACTTTC.